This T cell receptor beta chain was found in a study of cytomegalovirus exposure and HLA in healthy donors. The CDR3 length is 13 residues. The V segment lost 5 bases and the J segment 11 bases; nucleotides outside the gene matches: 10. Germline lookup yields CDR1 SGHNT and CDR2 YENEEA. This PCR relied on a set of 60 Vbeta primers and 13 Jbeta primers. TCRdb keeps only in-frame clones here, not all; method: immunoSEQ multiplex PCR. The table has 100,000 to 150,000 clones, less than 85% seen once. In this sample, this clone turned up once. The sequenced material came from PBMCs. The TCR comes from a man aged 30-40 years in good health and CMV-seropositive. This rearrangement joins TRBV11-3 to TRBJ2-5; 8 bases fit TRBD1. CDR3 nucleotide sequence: TGTGCCAGCAGCGGTGGCAGGGGGCTGAAGCAGTACTTC. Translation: CASSGGRGLKQYF.